Sequencing of this TCR beta chain was carried out in a study of CD8 T cells in ankylosing spondylitis (dated by TCRdb to 2017 to 2019). Notes on the research overall: The study profiled T cell receptor beta repertoires in healthy donors and ankylosing spondylitis patients to find disease-linked TCR variants. In total, the full study cohort was made up of 108 healthy donors and 25 to 30 ankylosing spondylitis patients. Peripheral blood was sampled, and synovial fluid was additionally collected from ankylosing spondylitis patients. General study outcomes and caveats: In peripheral blood, the disease-linked clones were found at relatively low frequencies and had a CD8+ phenotype. A TCR beta motif made up of about eight highly homologous amino acid variants appeared to be characteristic of blood from ankylosing spondylitis patients. Some motif variants had previously been reported in the synovial fluid and blood of reactive arthritis patients, which suggests shared mechanisms of disease initiation. The disease-linked clones were reported as significantly enriched in matched synovial fluid samples from ankylosing spondylitis patients.

Sequencing took place on an Illumina HiSeq 2500. Quantitative 5'-RACE with molecular barcodes was the method used to prepare the TCR beta libraries. As for the original processing: Disease-linked TCR variants were identified with a new computational method built on a probabilistic model of VDJ rearrangement. The raw public data were reprocessed by TCRdb itself: fastp quality trimming at Q25, MiXCR clonotype calling, in-frame beta chains only. Rows with a matching CDR3 protein are joined into one entry that keeps the most common DNA and genes. Clone size and V and J calls follow TCRdb, not the original study. Within this sample are 250,000 to 400,000 distinct CDR3 sequences, with around a tenth of them counted one time only. The ten largest clonotypes hold about 10% of the sample. About this clonotype itself: Its binding antigen is unknown. No qualities accompany the bases; no much larger clone lies one base away.

According to the germline V gene, CDR1 reads SGHTA and CDR2 reads FQGNSA. Deletion took 1 base off V and 6 bases off J, with a span of 12 bases between the germline ends. Measured from the cysteine to the phenylalanine, the CDR3 is 15 residues long. Solely the CDR3 DNA is kept, with 45 bases framed from the first base. The clonotype originates from a female donor with ankylosing spondylitis or in good health (not recorded which). Here the chain combines TRBV7-2 and TRBJ1-4; the D segment could be TRBD1, given 5 matching bases. The sample consisted of blood, either unsorted or a sorted T cell fraction (not recorded which). Read as DNA, the sequence is TGTGCCAGCAGCTTAGAGGCAGGGAGTCATGAAAAACTGTTTTTT. Translated, this is CASSLEAGSHEKLFF.